This T cell receptor beta chain was retrieved from a study of T cells in Graves' hyperthyroidism and ophthalmopathy. Authors of the study amplified TCR beta CDR3 regions from RNA transcripts. Researchers ran a first-round RT-PCR on the TCR CDR3 using the HTBI primer set. TCRdb reprocessed the multiplex PCR reads via MiXCR and lists one record per CDR3 protein. The table has about 530,000 distinct CDR3 sequences, 17% seen once. PBMCs came from 9 to 10 ml fresh peripheral blood. The CDR3 has 15 residues. V lost 0 bases, J lost 2 bases, and 10 bases lay in between. Germline V lookup: CDR1 LGHNA, CDR2 YSLEER. This clonotype was found a few times.

Input material: blood. V and J are TRBV4-3 and TRBJ1-2; no firm D call. This TCR was recovered from a woman aged 18-35 years with Graves' ophthalmopathy. CDR3: CASSQDLAPNYGYTF. The CDR3 DNA reads as TGCGCCAGCAGCCAAGATCTGGCTCCAAACTATGGCTACACCTTC.